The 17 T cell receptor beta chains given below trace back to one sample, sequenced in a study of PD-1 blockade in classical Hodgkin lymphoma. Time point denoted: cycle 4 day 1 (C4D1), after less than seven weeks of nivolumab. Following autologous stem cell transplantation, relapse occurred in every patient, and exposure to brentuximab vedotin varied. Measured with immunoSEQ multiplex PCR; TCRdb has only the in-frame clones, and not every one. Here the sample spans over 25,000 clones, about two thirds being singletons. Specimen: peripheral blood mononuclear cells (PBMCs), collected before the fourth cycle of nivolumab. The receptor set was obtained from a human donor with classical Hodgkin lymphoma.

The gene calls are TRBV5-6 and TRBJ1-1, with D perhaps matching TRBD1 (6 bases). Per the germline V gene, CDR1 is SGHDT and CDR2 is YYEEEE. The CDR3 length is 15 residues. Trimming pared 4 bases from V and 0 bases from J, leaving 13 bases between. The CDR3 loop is CASSMDSRMNTEAFF. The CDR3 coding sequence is TGTGCCAGCAGCATGGACAGTCGTATGAACACTGAAGCTTTCTTT.

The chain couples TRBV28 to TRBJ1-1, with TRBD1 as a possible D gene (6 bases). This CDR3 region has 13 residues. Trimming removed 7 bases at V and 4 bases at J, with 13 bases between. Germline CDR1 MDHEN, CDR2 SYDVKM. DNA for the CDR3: TGTGCCAGCACCCCCGGGACATCCACTGAAGCTTTCTTT. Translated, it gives CASTPGTSTEAFF.

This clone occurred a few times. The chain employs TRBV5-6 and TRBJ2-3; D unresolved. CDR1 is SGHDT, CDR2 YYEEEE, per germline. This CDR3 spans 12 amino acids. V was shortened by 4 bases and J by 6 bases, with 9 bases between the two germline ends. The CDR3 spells CASSPLQDTQYF. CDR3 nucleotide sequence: TGTGCCAGCAGCCCTCTACAGGATACGCAGTATTTT.

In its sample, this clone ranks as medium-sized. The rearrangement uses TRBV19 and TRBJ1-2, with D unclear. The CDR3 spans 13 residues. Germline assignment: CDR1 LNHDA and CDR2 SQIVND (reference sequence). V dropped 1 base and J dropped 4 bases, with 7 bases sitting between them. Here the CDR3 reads CASSIGFGYGYTF. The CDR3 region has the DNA TGTGCCAGTAGTATAGGGTTCGGCTATGGCTACACCTTC.

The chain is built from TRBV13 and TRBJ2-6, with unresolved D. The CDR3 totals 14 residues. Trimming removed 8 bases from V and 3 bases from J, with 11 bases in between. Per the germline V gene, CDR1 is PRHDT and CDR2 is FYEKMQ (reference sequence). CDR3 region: CASSPSDGANVLTF. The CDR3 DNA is TGTGCCAGCTCCCCCTCGGATGGGGCCAACGTCCTGACTTTC.

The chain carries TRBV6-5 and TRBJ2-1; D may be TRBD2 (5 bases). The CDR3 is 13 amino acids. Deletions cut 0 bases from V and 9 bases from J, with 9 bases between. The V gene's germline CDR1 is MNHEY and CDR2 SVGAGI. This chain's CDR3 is CASSYSREGEQFF. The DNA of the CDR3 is TGTGCCAGCAGTTACTCGAGGGAAGGTGAGCAGTTCTTC.

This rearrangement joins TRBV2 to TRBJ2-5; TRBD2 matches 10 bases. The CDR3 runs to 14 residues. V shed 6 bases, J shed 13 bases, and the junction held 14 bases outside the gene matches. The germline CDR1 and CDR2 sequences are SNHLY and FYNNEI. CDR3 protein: CASSDAAGGSRGYF. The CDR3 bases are TGTGCCAGCAGCGACGCAGCGGGGGGGTCTAGGGGGTACTTC.

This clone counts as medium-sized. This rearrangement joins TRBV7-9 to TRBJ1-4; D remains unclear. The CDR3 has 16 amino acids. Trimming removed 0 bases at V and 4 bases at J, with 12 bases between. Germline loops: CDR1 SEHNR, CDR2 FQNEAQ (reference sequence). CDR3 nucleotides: TGTGCCAGCAGCTTAGCGGACGAGGGAGGTAATGAAAAACTGTTTTTT. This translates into CASSLADEGGNEKLFF.

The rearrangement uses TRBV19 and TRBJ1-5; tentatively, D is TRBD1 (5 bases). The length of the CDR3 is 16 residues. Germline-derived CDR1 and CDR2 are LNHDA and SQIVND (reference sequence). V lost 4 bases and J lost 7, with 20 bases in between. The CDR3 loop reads CASSTLDSSQRQPQHF. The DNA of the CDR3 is TGTGCCAGTAGTACTTTAGACAGTTCCCAGAGGCAGCCCCAGCATTTT.

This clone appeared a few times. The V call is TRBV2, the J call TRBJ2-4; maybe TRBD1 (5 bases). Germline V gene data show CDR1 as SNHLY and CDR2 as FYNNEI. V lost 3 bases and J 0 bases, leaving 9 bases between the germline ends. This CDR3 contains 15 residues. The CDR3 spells CASSETVLAKNIQYF. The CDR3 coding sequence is TGTGCCAGCAGTGAGACAGTACTAGCCAAAAACATTCAGTACTTC.

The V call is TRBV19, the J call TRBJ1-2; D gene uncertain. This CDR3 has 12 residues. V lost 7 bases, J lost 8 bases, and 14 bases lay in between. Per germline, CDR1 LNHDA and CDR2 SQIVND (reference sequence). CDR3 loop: CASMGGVWGYTF. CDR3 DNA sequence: TGTGCCAGTATGGGTGGCGTATGGGGCTACACCTTC.

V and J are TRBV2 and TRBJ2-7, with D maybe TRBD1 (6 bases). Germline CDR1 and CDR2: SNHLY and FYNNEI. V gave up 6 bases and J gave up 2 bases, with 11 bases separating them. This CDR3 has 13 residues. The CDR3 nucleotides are TGTGCCAGCAGGCCGGACAGTACCTACGAGCAGTACTTC. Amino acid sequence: CASRPDSTYEQYF.

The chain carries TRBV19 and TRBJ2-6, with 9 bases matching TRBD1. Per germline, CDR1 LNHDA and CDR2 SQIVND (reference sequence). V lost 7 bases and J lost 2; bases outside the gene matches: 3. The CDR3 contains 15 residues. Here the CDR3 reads CASTRQGAGANVLTF. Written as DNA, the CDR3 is TGTGCCAGTACCCGACAGGGGGCTGGGGCCAACGTCCTGACTTTC.

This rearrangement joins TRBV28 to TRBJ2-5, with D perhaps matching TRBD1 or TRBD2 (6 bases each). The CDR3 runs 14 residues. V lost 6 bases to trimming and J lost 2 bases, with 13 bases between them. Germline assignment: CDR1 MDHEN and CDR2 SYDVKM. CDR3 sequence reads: CASSLGGPQETQYF. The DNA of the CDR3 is TGTGCCAGCAGCCTCGGGGGCCCGCAAGAGACCCAGTACTTC.

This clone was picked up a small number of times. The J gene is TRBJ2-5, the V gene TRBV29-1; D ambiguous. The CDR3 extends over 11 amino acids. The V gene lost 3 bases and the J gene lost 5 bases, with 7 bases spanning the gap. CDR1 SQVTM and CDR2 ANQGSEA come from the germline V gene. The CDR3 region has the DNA TGCAGCGTTGAGGCGGTTGAGACCCAGTACTTC. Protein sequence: CSVEAVETQYF.

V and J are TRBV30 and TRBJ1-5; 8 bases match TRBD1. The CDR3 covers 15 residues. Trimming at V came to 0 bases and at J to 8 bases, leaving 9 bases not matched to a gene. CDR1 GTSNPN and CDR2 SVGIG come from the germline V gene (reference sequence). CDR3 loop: CAWSVSGQGGEPQHF. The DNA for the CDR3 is TGTGCCTGGAGTGTTTCCGGACAGGGTGGGGAGCCCCAGCATTTT.

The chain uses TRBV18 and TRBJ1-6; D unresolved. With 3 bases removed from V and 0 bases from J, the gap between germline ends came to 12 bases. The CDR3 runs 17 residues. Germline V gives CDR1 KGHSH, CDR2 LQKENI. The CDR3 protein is CASSPGPVSSYNSPLHF. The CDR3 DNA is TGTGCCAGCTCACCGGGCCCCGTAAGCTCCTATAATTCACCCCTCCACTTT.